Listed here are 18 T cell receptor beta chains from one sample, sequenced in a study of cytomegalovirus exposure and HLA in healthy donors. The study ran its PCR with 60 Vbeta and 13 Jbeta primers. The data were produced by immunoSEQ multiplex PCR, yet TCRdb's version contains in-frame clones alone and is incomplete. The sample lists around 130,000 clones; around 80% were seen once. What was sequenced was PBMCs. The receptors here all came from a woman aged 50 to 65 in good health and CMV-seronegative.

The CDR3 nucleotides read TGTGCCAGTAGTATTCCCACTAACCTTGGCGATGAGCAGTTCTTC. It encodes CASSIPTNLGDEQFF. The chain is built from TRBV19 and TRBJ2-1; D uncertain. The V and J ends lost 3 bases and 8 bases respectively, with 17 bases between them. Germline-derived CDR1 and CDR2 are LNHDA and SQIVND (reference sequence). The CDR3 loop spans 15 amino acids. The full variable domain, in which reference TRBV19 and TRBJ2-1 provide the parts outside the CDR3, is DGGITQSPKYLFRKEGQNVTLSCEQNLNHDAMYWYRQDPGQGLRLIYYSQIVNDFQKGDIAEGYSVSREKKESFPLTVTSAQKNPTAFYLCASSIPTNLGDEQFFGPGTRLTVL.

This clone was detected once. CDR3 DNA sequence: TGTGCCAGCAGCCAGGTTGGCCAGGGGTATTCTGGCTACACCTTC. Residues: CASSQVGQGYSGYTF. The rearrangement joins TRBV7-2 to TRBJ1-2; weak D call: TRBD1 (6 bases). V was shortened by 5 bases and J by 7 bases, with 20 bases between the two germline ends. Per the germline V gene, CDR1 is SGHTA and CDR2 is FQGNSA. This CDR3 comprises 15 residues.

This clone occurred once. The chain couples TRBV19 to TRBJ1-1; TRBD1 is a possible D gene (6 bases). Germline CDR1 is LNHDA and CDR2 is SQIVND (reference sequence). V gave up 3 bases and J gave up 3 bases, with 8 bases separating them. The CDR3 is made up of 13 amino acids. The CDR3 here is CASSMKGDTEAFF. As DNA, the CDR3 is TGTGCCAGTAGTATGAAGGGGGACACTGAAGCTTTCTTT.

This chain joins TRBV9 and TRBJ2-1; the match to TRBD2 covers 8 bases. Germline V gives CDR1 SGDLS, CDR2 YYNGEE. This CDR3 is 17 amino acids long. V was clipped by 4 bases and J by 5 bases; unmatched bases: 14. The CDR3 loop reads CASSPEPTSAKNNEQFF. CDR3 in DNA: TGTGCCAGCAGCCCCGAGCCGACTAGCGCCAAAAACAATGAGCAGTTCTTC.

The chain joins TRBV29-1 to TRBJ1-2; 8 bases are shared with TRBD1. CDR1 is SQVTM and CDR2 is ANQGSEA in the germline V gene. The J segment lost 8 bases and the V segment lost 3 bases, leaving 8 bases of the junction unmatched. The CDR3 spans 13 residues. The CDR3 loop reads CSVDRGREGGYTF. As DNA, the CDR3 is TGCAGCGTTGACAGGGGGCGAGAGGGCGGCTACACCTTC.

Notes on this clone: The junction does not match germline at one end; this may be a read error. CDR3 protein: CASSLASGTGPPGRSF. In DNA form, the CDR3 reads TGTGCCAGCAGCTTAGCTTCCGGGACAGGGCCCCCGGGACGATCCTTT. The chain combines TRBV5-4 with TRBJ1-1, with 9 bases identical to TRBD1. The CDR3 loop spans 16 amino acids. CDR1 is SGHNT and CDR2 is YYREEE in the germline V gene (reference sequence).

This clone was counted between two and nine times. The rearrangement joins TRBV6-1 to TRBJ2-7, with 9 bases fitting TRBD1. CDR3 size: 12 residues. CDR1 MNHNS and CDR2 SASEGT come from the germline V gene. V lost 6 bases and J lost 7; bases outside the gene matches: 4. The CDR3 is CASRQGAEEQYF. CDR3 sequence (DNA): TGTGCCAGCAGACAGGGGGCGGAGGAGCAGTACTTC.

V is TRBV28 and J is TRBJ1-1; D is unclear. V gave up 2 bases and J gave up 7 bases, with 8 bases separating them. The germline gives CDR1 MDHEN, CDR2 SYDVKM. This CDR3 comprises 12 residues. The CDR3 sequence is CASSLGLLEAFF. CDR3 sequence (DNA): TGTGCCAGCAGTTTAGGCTTGCTTGAAGCTTTCTTT.

This clone was detected once. V usage is TRBV15 and J usage is TRBJ2-5; maybe TRBD2 (5 bases). The CDR3 extends over 16 amino acids. V was shortened by 3 bases and J by 2 bases, with 16 bases between the two germline ends. Per germline, CDR1 LNHNV and CDR2 YYDKDF (reference sequence). The CDR3 DNA sequence: TGTGCCACCAGCAGCCTTTCCCCTCGGAGGCAAGAGACCCAGTACTTC. Translating it yields CATSSLSPRRQETQYF.

The V and J genes are TRBV15 and TRBJ2-3; D gene unclear. Trimming cost V 1 base and J 3 bases, with 8 bases left between them. Looked up from germline, CDR1 is LNHNV and CDR2 is YYDKDF (reference sequence). The CDR3 loop spans 14 amino acids. The CDR3 region is CATSRALFTDTQYF. The CDR3 DNA sequence: TGTGCCACCAGCAGAGCCCTTTTTACAGATACGCAGTATTTT.

V gene TRBV19 combines with J gene TRBJ2-1, with 12 nucleotides matching TRBD1. CDR3 size: 19 residues. V lost 6 bases and J lost 0; bases outside the gene matches: 12. The germline gives CDR1 LNHDA, CDR2 SQIVND (reference sequence). DNA of the CDR3: TGTGCCAGTAGGACCGGGACAGGGGGCGGGAGTGGCTCCTACAATGAGCAGTTCTTC. Protein sequence: CASRTGTGGGSGSYNEQFF.

This chain links TRBV5-1 with TRBJ2-1; 8 positions agree with TRBD1. Looked up from germline, CDR1 is SGHRS and CDR2 is YFSETQ. The CDR3 is 15 residues long. V lost 2 bases, J lost 6 bases, and 7 bases stayed unmatched. This chain's CDR3 is CASSLTGQETNEQFF. The DNA for the CDR3 is TGCGCCAGCAGCTTAACGGGACAGGAGACCAATGAGCAGTTCTTC.

This chain connects TRBV23-1 to TRBJ1-4; D not resolved. TRBV23-1 is flagged as an ORF with uncertain function. The CDR3 totals 19 residues. V lost 4 bases and J 1 base, leaving 22 bases between the germline ends. For the CDR3, the DNA is TGCGCCAGCAGTCGACACTCCCCGAAACACGACCGAACTAATGAAAAACTGTTTTTT. Amino acids: CASSRHSPKHDRTNEKLFF.

This clone was seen a few times. The chain has TRBV9 and TRBJ1-1; no firm D call. The CDR3 is made up of 14 amino acids. The germline V and J ends were trimmed by 3 bases and 4 bases, with 13 bases remaining between them. Per the germline V gene, CDR1 is SGDLS and CDR2 is YYNGEE. The CDR3 bases are TGTGCCAGCAGCGCCGAAATTCATAGCACTGAAGCTTTCTTT. Translated: CASSAEIHSTEAFF.

This chain links TRBV2 with TRBJ2-4; possible D gene TRBD2, 7 bases. Germline-derived CDR1 and CDR2 are SNHLY and FYNNEI. The CDR3 consists of 16 residues. Trimming cost V 4 bases and J 0 bases, with 13 bases left between them. The DNA of the CDR3 is TGTGCCAGCAGTGGGGTGGGGGGGCTAGCCAAAAACATTCAGTACTTC. Translated, it gives CASSGVGGLAKNIQYF.

This chain links TRBV14 with TRBJ1-1; a weak D match, TRBD1 (6 bases). Trimming removed 1 base at V and 9 bases at J, with 12 bases between. CDR3 length: 13 residues. Germline values: CDR1 SGHDN, CDR2 FVKESK. The CDR3 region is CASSQGLDRKAFF. The CDR3 bases are TGTGCCAGCAGCCAAGGACTGGACAGAAAAGCTTTCTTT.

This clone came up once. The rearrangement joins TRBV14 to TRBJ1-1; D is perhaps TRBD1 (6 bases). CDR3 length: 15 amino acids. V was clipped by 3 bases and J by 6 bases, with 17 bases between them. Germline values: CDR1 SGHDN, CDR2 FVKESK. The CDR3 loop reads CASSQRTVGWAEAFF. For the CDR3, the DNA is TGTGCCAGCAGCCAGCGGACAGTAGGTTGGGCTGAAGCTTTCTTT. Based on the CDR3 plus reference TRBV14 and TRBJ1-1, the full variable domain is EAGVTQFPSHSVIEKGQTVTLRCDPISGHDNLYWYRRVMGKEIKFLLHFVKESKQDESGMPNNRFLAERTGGTYSTLKVQPAELEDSGVYFCASSQRTVGWAEAFFGQGTRLTVV.

V gene TRBV11-3 combines with J gene TRBJ2-3; 12 bases line up with TRBD2. Germline V lookup: CDR1 SGHNT, CDR2 YENEEA. Trimming cost V 0 bases and J 1 base; bases outside gene matches: 5. The CDR3 has 18 residues. The CDR3 region is CASSLDEASGRGTDTQYF. In nucleotides, the CDR3 is TGTGCCAGCAGCTTAGATGAGGCTAGCGGGAGGGGCACAGATACGCAGTATTTT. Full variable domain (outside the CDR3, taken from reference TRBV11-3 and TRBJ2-3): EAGVVQSPRYKIIEKKQPVAFWCNPISGHNTLYWYLQNLGQGPELLIRYENEEAVDDSQLPKDRFSAERLKGVDSTLKIQPAELGDSAVYLCASSLDEASGRGTDTQYFGPGTRLTVL.